This paragraph covers one T cell receptor (beta chain) sequence. Its antigen is currently unknown. Germline V lookup: CDR1 SEHNR, CDR2 FQNEAQ (reference sequence). The CDR3 totals 11 residues. Trimming pared 5 bases from V and 5 bases from J, leaving 3 bases between. Each subset's genomic DNA was split evenly across several immunoSEQ plates. Data came from immunoSEQ multiplex PCR; TCRdb stores just in-frame clones and leaves some out. The sample yields some 450,000 clones, 77% seen once. Around 90 million PBMCs per unsorted sample were used for genomic DNA. The data are from a study of shared clonotypes between healthy human individuals. For the study at large: Donor composition was a couple of women and three men, aged 18 to 49.

Study-wide results and caveats: Read depth was anticipated to influence clonotype sharing among donors.

The sequence came from a woman aged 40 to 50 in good health. Some clones in this sample may be carry-over from other donors' samples. Sequencing was carried out using PBMCs. The chain is built from TRBV7-9 and TRBJ2-2; D gene uncertain. CDR3 sequence: CASSTTGELFF. The CDR3 coding sequence is TGTGCCAGCAGCACGACCGGGGAGCTGTTTTTT.